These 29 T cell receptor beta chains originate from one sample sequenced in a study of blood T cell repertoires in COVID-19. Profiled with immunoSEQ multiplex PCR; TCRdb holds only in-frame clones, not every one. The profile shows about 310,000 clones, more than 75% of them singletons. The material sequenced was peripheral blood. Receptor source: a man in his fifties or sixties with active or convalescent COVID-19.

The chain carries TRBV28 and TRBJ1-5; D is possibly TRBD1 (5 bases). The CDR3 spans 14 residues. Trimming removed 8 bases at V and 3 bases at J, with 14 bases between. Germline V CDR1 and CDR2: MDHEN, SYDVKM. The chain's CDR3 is CASGEQGLNQPQHF. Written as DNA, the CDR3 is TGTGCCAGCGGAGAGCAGGGACTCAATCAGCCCCAGCATTTT.

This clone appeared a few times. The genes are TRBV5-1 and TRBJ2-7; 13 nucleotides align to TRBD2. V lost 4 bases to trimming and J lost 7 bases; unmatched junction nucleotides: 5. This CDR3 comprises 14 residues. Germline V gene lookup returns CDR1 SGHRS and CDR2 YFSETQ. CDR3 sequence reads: CASSPGLAGQEQYF. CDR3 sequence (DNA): TGCGCCAGCAGCCCGGGACTAGCGGGACAGGAGCAGTACTTC.

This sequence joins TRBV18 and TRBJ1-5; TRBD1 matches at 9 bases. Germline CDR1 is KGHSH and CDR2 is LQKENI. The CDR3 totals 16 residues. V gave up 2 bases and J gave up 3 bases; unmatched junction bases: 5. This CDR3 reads CASSPRGDRVNQPQHF. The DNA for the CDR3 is TGTGCCAGCTCACCAAGAGGGGACAGGGTCAATCAGCCCCAGCATTTT.

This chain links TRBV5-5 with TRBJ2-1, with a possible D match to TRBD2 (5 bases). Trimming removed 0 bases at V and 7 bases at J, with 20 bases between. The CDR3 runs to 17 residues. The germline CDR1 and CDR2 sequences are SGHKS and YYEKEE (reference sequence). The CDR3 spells CASSLVDSRRSLNEQFF. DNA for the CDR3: TGTGCCAGCAGCTTGGTCGATAGCAGGAGGTCCCTAAATGAGCAGTTCTTC.

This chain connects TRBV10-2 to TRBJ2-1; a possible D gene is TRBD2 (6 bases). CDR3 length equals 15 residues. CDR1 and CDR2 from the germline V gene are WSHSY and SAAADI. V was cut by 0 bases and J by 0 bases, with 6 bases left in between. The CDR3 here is CASSESGSSYNEQFF. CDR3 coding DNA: TGCGCCAGCAGTGAGTCCGGGAGCTCCTACAATGAGCAGTTCTTC.

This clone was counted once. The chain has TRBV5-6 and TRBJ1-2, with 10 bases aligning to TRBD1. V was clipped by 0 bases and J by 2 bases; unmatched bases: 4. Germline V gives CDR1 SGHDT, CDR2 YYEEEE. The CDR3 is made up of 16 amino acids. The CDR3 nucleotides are TGTGCCAGCAGCTTGGGACAGGGGGCTTTAAACTATGGCTACACCTTC. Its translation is CASSLGQGALNYGYTF.

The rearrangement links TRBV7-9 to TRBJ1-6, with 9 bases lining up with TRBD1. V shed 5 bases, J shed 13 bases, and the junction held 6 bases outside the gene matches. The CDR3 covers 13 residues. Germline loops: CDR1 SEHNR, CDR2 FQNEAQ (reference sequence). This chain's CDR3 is CASSTGQGRPLHF. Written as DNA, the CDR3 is TGTGCCAGCAGCACGGGACAGGGTAGGCCCCTCCACTTT.

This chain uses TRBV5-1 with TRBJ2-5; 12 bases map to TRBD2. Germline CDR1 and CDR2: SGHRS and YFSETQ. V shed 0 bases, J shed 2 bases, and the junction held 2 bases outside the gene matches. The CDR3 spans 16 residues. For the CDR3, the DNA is TGCGCCAGCAGCTTGGGACTAGCGGGGGAACAAGAGACCCAGTACTTC. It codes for CASSLGLAGEQETQYF.

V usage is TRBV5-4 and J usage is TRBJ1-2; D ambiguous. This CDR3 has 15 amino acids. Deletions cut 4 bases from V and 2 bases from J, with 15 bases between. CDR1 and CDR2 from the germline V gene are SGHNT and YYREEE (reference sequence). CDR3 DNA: TGTGCCAGCAGCAAAGGAGGTACGGGCAACTATGGCTACACCTTC. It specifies CASSKGGTGNYGYTF.

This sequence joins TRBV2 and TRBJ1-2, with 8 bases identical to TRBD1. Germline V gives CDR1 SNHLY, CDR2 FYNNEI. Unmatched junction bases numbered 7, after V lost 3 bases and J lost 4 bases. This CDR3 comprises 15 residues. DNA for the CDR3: TGTGCCAGCAGTGAGATAGGACAGGGTAGCTATGGCTACACCTTC. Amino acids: CASSEIGQGSYGYTF.

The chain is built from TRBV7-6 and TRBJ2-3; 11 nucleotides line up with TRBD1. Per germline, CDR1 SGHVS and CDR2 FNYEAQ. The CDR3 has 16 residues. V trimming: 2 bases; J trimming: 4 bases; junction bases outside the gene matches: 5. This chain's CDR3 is CASSLTDRGRADTQYF. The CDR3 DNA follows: TGTGCCAGCAGCTTAACGGACAGGGGGCGCGCAGATACGCAGTATTTT.

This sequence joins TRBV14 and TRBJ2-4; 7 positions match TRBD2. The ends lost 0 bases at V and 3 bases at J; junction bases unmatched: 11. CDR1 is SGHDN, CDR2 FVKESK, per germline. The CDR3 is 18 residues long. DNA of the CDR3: TGTGCCAGCAGCCAAGATTTGGGCGGGAGTGGAGTCAAAAACATTCAGTACTTC. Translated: CASSQDLGGSGVKNIQYF.

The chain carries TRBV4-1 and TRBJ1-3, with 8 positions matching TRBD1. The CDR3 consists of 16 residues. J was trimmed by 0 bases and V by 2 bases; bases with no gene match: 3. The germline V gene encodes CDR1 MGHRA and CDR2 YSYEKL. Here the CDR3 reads CASSQLQGVSGNTIYF. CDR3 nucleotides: TGCGCCAGCAGCCAACTACAGGGGGTCTCTGGAAACACCATATATTTT.

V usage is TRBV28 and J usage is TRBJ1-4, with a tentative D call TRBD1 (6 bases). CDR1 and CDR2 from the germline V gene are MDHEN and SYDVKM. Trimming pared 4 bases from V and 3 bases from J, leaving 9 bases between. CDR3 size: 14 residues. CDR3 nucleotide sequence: TGTGCCAGCAGTTGGGACATACCTAATGAAAAACTGTTTTTT. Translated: CASSWDIPNEKLFF. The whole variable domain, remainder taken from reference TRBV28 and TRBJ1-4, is DVKVTQSSRYLVKRTGEKVFLECVQDMDHENMFWYRQDPGLGLRLIYFSYDVKMKEKGDIPEGYSVSREKKERFSLILESASTNQTSMYLCASSWDIPNEKLFFGSGTQLSVL.

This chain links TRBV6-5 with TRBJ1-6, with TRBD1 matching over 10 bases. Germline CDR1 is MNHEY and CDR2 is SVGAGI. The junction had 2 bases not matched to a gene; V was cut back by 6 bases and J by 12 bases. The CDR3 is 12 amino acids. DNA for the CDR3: TGTGCCAGCAGGGGGGACAGGGGACCCCTCCACTTT. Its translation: CASRGDRGPLHF.

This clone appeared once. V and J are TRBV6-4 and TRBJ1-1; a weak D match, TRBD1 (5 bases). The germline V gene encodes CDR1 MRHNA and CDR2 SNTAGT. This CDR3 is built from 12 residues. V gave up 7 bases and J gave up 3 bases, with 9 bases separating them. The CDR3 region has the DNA TGTGCCAGCAAGACAGTCGACACTGAAGCTTTCTTT. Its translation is CASKTVDTEAFF.

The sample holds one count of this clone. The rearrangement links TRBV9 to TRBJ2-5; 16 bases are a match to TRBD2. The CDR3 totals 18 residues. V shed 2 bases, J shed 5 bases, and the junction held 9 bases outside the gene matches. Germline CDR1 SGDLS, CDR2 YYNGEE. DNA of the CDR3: TGTGCCAGCAGCGTCGGGACTAGCGGGGGGGCCACGCACGAGACCCAGTACTTC. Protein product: CASSVGTSGGATHETQYF.

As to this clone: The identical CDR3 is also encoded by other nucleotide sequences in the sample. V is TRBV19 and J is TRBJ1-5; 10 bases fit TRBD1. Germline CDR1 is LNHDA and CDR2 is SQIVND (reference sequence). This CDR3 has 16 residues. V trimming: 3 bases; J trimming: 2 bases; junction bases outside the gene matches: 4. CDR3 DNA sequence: TGTGCCAGTAGTATCTGGACAGGGGGAGGCAATCAGCCCCAGCATTTT. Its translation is CASSIWTGGGNQPQHF.

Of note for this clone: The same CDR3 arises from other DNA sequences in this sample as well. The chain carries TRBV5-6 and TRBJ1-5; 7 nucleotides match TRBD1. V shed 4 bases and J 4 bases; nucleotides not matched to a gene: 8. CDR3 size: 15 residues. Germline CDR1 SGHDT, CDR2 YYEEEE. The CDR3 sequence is CASSPYSGGNQPQHF. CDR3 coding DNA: TGTGCCAGCAGCCCATATTCAGGGGGAAATCAGCCCCAGCATTTT.

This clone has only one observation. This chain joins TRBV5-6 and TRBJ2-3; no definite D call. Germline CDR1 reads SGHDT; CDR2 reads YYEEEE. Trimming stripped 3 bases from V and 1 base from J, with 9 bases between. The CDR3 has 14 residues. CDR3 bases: TGTGCCAGCAGCTACCAAAGCCGCACAGATACGCAGTATTTT. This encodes CASSYQSRTDTQYF. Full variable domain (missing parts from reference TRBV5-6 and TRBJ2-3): DAGVTQSPTHLIKTRGQQVTLRCSPKSGHDTVSWYQQALGQGPQFIFQYYEEEERQRGNFPDRFSGHQFPNYSSELNVNALLLGDSALYLCASSYQSRTDTQYFGPGTRLTVL.

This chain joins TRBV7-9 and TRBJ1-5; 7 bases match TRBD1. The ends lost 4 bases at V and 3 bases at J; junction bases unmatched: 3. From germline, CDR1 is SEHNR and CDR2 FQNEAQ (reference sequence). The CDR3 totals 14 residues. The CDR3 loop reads CASSSGQYNQPQHF. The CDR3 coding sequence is TGTGCCAGCAGCTCGGGACAGTACAATCAGCCCCAGCATTTT. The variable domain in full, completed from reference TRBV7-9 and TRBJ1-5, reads DTGVSQNPRHKITKRGQNVTFRCDPISEHNRLYWYRQTLGQGPEFLTYFQNEAQLEKSRLLSDRFSAERPKGSFSTLEIQRTEQGDSAMYLCASSSGQYNQPQHFGDGTRLSIL.

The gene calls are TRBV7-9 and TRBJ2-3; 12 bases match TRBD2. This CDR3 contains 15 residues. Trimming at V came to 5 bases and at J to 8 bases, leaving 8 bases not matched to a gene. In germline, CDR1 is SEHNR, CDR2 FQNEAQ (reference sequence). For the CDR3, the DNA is TGTGCCAGCAGCGATCCGAGACTAGCGGGAGTTACGCAGTATTTT. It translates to CASSDPRLAGVTQYF. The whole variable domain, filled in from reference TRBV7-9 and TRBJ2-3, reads DTGVSQNPRHKITKRGQNVTFRCDPISEHNRLYWYRQTLGQGPEFLTYFQNEAQLEKSRLLSDRFSAERPKGSFSTLEIQRTEQGDSAMYLCASSDPRLAGVTQYFGPGTRLTVL.

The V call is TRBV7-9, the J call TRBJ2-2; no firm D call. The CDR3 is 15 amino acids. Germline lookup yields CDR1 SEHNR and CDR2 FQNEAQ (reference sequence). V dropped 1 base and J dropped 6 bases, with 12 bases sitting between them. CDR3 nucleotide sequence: TGTGCCAGCAGCTTAGGTGGGCGCTTGGCCGGGGAGCTGTTTTTT. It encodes CASSLGGRLAGELFF.

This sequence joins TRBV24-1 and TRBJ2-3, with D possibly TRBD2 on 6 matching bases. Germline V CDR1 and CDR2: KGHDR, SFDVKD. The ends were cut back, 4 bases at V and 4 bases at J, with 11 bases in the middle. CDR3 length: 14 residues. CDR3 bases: TGTGCCACCAGTGACCGGGGGACTGCAGATACGCAGTATTTT. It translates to CATSDRGTADTQYF.

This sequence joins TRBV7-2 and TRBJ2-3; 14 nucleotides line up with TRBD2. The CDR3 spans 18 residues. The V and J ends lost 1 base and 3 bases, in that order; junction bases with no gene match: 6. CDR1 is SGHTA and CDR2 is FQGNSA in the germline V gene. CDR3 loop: CASSLVPTSGGATDTQYF. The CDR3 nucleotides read TGTGCCAGCAGCTTAGTTCCGACTAGCGGGGGGGCGACAGATACGCAGTATTTT.

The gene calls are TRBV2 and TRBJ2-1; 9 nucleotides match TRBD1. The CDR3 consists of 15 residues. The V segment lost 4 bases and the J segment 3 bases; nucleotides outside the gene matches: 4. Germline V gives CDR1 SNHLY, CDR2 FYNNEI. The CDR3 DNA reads TGTGCCAGCAGTGTTGGACAGGGGCGCTACAATGAGCAGTTCTTC. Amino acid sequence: CASSVGQGRYNEQFF.

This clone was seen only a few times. DNA for the CDR3: TGTGCCAGCAGCTTCCGAATACAGGGGAGCACTGAAGCTTTCTTT. Translation gives CASSFRIQGSTEAFF. The gene calls are TRBV5-4 and TRBJ1-1, with 7 bases lining up with TRBD1. The CDR3 spans 15 residues. Germline V CDR1 and CDR2: SGHNT, YYREEE (reference sequence). V shed 2 bases, J shed 4 bases, and the junction held 8 bases outside the gene matches.

Here the CDR3 reads CASSLLAGDSYEQYF. CDR3 in DNA: TGTGCCAGTAGTTTACTAGCGGGGGACTCCTACGAGCAGTACTTC. This chain joins TRBV19 and TRBJ2-7, with 11 positions matching TRBD2. V trimming: 5 bases; J trimming: 0 bases; junction bases outside the gene matches: 3. Germline V gene data show CDR1 as LNHDA and CDR2 as SQIVND (reference sequence). CDR3 size: 15 residues.

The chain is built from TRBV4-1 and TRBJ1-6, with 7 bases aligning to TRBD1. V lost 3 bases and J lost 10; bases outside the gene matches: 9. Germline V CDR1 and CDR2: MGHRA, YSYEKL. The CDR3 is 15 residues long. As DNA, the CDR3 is TGCGCCAGCAGCCACCCTGACAGGGATCGATCACCCCTCCACTTT. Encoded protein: CASSHPDRDRSPLHF.